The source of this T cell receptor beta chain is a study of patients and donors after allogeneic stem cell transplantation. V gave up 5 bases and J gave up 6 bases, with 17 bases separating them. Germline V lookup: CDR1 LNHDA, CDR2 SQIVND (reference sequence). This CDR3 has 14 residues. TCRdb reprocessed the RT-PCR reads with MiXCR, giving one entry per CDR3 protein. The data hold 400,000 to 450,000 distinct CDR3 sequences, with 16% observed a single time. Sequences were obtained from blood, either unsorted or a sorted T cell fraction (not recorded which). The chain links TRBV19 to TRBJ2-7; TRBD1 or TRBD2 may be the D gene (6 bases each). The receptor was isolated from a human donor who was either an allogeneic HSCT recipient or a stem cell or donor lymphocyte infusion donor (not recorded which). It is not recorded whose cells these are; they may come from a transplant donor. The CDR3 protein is CASSLQGRKSEQYF. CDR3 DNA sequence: TGTGCCAGTAGTCTGCAGGGGAGGAAGAGCGAGCAGTACTTC.